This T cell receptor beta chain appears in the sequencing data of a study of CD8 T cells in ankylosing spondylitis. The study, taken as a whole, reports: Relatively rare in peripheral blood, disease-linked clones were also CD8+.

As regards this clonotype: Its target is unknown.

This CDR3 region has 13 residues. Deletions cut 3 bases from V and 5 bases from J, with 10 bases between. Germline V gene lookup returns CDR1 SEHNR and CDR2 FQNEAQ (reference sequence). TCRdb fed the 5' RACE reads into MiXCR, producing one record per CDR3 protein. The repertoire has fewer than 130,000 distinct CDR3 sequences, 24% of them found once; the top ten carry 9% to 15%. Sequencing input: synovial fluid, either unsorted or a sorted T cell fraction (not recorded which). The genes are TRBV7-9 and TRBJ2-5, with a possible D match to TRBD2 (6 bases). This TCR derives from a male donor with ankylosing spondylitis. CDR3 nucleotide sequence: TGTGCCAGCAGCTTTGGGGGGACGGAGACCCAGTACTTC. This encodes CASSFGGTETQYF.